This TCR beta chain appears in the sequencing data of a study of molecular identifiers for immune sequencing clone quantification. Study results and caveats: Clones with over 20 RNA copies captured over 97% of effector molecules but under 1% of naive ones.

TCRdb itself ran the PCR reads through MiXCR, one entry per CDR3 protein. This table has about 68,000 distinct CDR3 sequences, 15% to 20% appearing once. The naive CD8 libraries originated from between roughly 20,000 and 1,000,000 sorted cells and drew on 10%, 30% or 50% RNA. This clonotype was recorded many times. Its specificity is unknown. The CDR3 is 15 amino acids. V lost 5 bases to trimming and J lost 4 bases, with 16 bases between them. Germline CDR1 SGHNT, CDR2 YENEEA. This TCR was recovered from a human donor in good health. Some libraries in this study had Jurkat cell RNA spiked in. The J gene is TRBJ2-3, the V gene TRBV11-3, with D possibly being TRBD1 (6 bases). Sequenced input: naive CD8+ T cells from blood, with Jurkat cell RNA spiked in. Subset defined: FACS-sorted CD8+CD4-CCR7+CD45RA+ naive T cells. The CDR3 nucleotides read TGTGCCAGCAGCCCGCAGGACAGTGGGGCAGATACGCAGTATTTT. This gives the protein CASSPQDSGADTQYF.